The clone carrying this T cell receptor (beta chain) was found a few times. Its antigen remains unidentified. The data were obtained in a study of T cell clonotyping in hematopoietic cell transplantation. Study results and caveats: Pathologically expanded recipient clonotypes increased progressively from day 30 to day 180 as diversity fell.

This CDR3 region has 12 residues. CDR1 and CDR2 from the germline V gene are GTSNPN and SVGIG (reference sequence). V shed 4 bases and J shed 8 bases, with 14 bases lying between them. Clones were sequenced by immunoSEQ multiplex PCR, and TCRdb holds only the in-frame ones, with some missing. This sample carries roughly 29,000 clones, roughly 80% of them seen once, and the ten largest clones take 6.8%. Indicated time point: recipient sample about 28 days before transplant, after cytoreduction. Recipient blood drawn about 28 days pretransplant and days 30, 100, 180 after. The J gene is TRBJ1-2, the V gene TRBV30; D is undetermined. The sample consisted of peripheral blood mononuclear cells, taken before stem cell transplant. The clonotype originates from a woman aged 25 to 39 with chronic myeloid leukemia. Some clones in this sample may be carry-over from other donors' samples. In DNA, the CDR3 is TGTGCCTGGACTCCGGGCTCATGGGGCTACACCTTC. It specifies CAWTPGSWGYTF.